Listed here are 18 T cell receptor beta chains from one sample, sequenced in a study of blood T cell repertoires in COVID-19. The protocol was immunoSEQ multiplex PCR, while the TCRdb copy is restricted to in-frame clones and leaves out a portion. Of 180,000 or so clones listed, roughly 84% are singletons. Sequencing was done on a sample of PBMCs or T cells enriched from blood (not recorded which). The origin of the receptors is a woman in her sixties or seventies who had recovered from COVID-19.

The gene calls are TRBV18 and TRBJ1-4; D is perhaps TRBD1 (6 bases). In germline, CDR1 is KGHSH, CDR2 LQKENI. Between the trimmed V and J ends, which lost 3 bases and 5 bases, there was a span of 7 bases. This CDR3 is built from 13 residues. Here the CDR3 DNA reads TGTGCCAGCTCACCCGACAGGAATGAAAAACTGTTTTTT. Translated, it gives CASSPDRNEKLFF.

This clone was seen more than once but under ten times. The chain couples TRBV25-1 to TRBJ1-4; 7 bases are shared with TRBD1. The CDR3 has 14 residues. The trim removed 8 bases at V and 5 bases at J, leaving 8 bases unmatched. The V gene's germline CDR1 is MGHDK and CDR2 SYGVNS. CDR3 amino acids: CASGRTGTNEKLFF. Written as DNA, the CDR3 is TGTGCCAGCGGCCGGACAGGAACAAATGAAAAACTGTTTTTT.

The chain recombines TRBV2 with TRBJ1-2; no firm D call. CDR3 length: 13 residues. The ends were cut back, 2 bases at V and 8 bases at J, with 12 bases in the middle. CDR1 and CDR2 (germline): SNHLY, FYNNEI. The CDR3 reads CASSESTRGGYTF. The CDR3 coding sequence is TGTGCCAGCAGTGAAAGTACAAGAGGGGGCTACACCTTC.

The chain links TRBV27 to TRBJ1-1; 7 positions agree with TRBD1. The CDR3 runs 15 residues. CDR1 is MNHEY and CDR2 is SMNVEV in the germline V gene (reference sequence). With V trimmed by 1 base and J by 1 base, 3 bases remained unmatched. CDR3 region: CASSLWGTANTEAFF. In DNA form, the CDR3 reads TGTGCCAGCAGTTTATGGGGGACAGCGAACACTGAAGCTTTCTTT.

The chain carries TRBV30 and TRBJ2-1, with D possibly being TRBD2 (6 bases). This CDR3 contains 13 residues. The V end lost 0 bases, the J end lost 5 bases, and 8 bases lay between the germline ends. CDR1 is GTSNPN, CDR2 SVGIG, per germline (reference sequence). The CDR3 DNA reads TGTGCCTGGAGTGTGGGAGGCCACAATGAGCAGTTCTTC. This sequence encodes CAWSVGGHNEQFF.

The chain uses TRBV11-2 and TRBJ1-6, with TRBD1 identical over 7 bases. Germline lookup yields CDR1 SGHAT and CDR2 FQNNGV. J lost 0 bases, V lost 4 bases, and 3 bases had no gene match. The CDR3 covers 16 residues. The DNA for the CDR3 is TGTGCCAGCAGCTCGACAGGGAGCTCCTATAATTCACCCCTCCACTTT. Its protein product is CASSSTGSSYNSPLHF.

In DNA form, the CDR3 reads TGTGCCAGCCGAAGCGGAGGACAGGGGAGACATACGCAGTATTTT. It specifies CASRSGGQGRHTQYF. The rearrangement uses TRBV27 and TRBJ2-3, with 9 nucleotides matching TRBD1. The germline gives CDR1 MNHEY, CDR2 SMNVEV (reference sequence). This CDR3 is 15 amino acids long. V trimming: 8 bases; J trimming: 7 bases; junction bases outside the gene matches: 13.

The chain carries TRBV5-1 and TRBJ2-2; TRBD1 matches at 7 bases. The CDR3 runs to 15 residues. Germline lookup yields CDR1 SGHRS and CDR2 YFSETQ. The ends lost 4 bases at V and 1 base at J; junction bases unmatched: 4. The CDR3 here is CASSAGQVNTGELFF. CDR3 bases: TGCGCCAGCAGCGCCGGACAGGTGAACACCGGGGAGCTGTTTTTT.

A single count supports this clone. The V and J genes are TRBV12-2 and TRBJ1-2; the table's D call, TRBD1, was not checked against the DNA. TRBV12-2 counts as a pseudogene. This CDR3 has 12 residues. CDR3 in DNA: TGTGCAAGTCGCTTAAGGGGTGAGGGCTACACCTTC. This gives the protein CASRLRGEGYTF.

The chain couples TRBV19 to TRBJ2-2; no definite D call. The V and J ends lost 6 bases and 4 bases respectively, with 12 bases between them. CDR1 and CDR2 (germline): LNHDA, SQIVND (reference sequence). This CDR3 region has 14 residues. The chain's CDR3 is CASRVRSATGELFF. CDR3 bases: TGTGCCAGTAGGGTGCGCAGCGCCACCGGGGAGCTGTTTTTT.

This sequence joins TRBV11-2 and TRBJ1-6; no reliable D call. V lost 3 bases and J lost 5, with 14 bases in between. The CDR3 spans 16 residues. Germline values: CDR1 SGHAT, CDR2 FQNNGV. CDR3: CASSFLGASHNSPLHF. The CDR3 DNA follows: TGTGCCAGCAGCTTTTTGGGCGCAAGCCATAATTCACCCCTCCACTTT.

This chain connects TRBV27 to TRBJ2-7, with 10 nucleotides matching TRBD1. The CDR3 is 17 amino acids. The J segment lost 5 bases and the V segment lost 8 bases, leaving 18 bases of the junction unmatched. The germline CDR1 and CDR2 sequences are MNHEY and SMNVEV (reference sequence). In DNA, the CDR3 is TGTGCCAGCTCTCGACAGGGGGCATACTCGGGCGGTGACGAGCAGTACTTC. Its translation: CASSRQGAYSGGDEQYF.

The V call is TRBV5-4, the J call TRBJ2-6; 8 nucleotides match TRBD2. Unmatched junction bases numbered 2, after V lost 7 bases and J lost 2 bases. The CDR3 has 14 amino acids. Germline CDR1 and CDR2: SGHNT and YYREEE (reference sequence). CDR3 DNA sequence: TGTGCCAGCTTTAGCGGGACTGGGGCCAACGTCCTGACTTTC. Its protein product is CASFSGTGANVLTF. Full variable domain (outside the CDR3, taken from reference TRBV5-4 and TRBJ2-6): ETGVTQSPTHLIKTRGQQVTLRCSSQSGHNTVSWYQQALGQGPQFIFQYYREEENGRGNFPPRFSGLQFPNYSSELNVNALELDDSALYLCASFSGTGANVLTFGAGSRLTVL.

The V call is TRBV7-9, the J call TRBJ1-2, with TRBD1 matching 9 bases. V shed 5 bases and J 3 bases; nucleotides not matched to a gene: 4. CDR1 SEHNR and CDR2 FQNEAQ come from the germline V gene (reference sequence). This CDR3 has 14 amino acids. CDR3 sequence: CASSRDRGDYGYTF. The CDR3 DNA sequence: TGTGCCAGCAGCCGAGACAGGGGGGACTATGGCTACACCTTC. Full variable domain (rest looked up from reference TRBV7-9 and TRBJ1-2): DTGVSQNPRHKITKRGQNVTFRCDPISEHNRLYWYRQTLGQGPEFLTYFQNEAQLEKSRLLSDRFSAERPKGSFSTLEIQRTEQGDSAMYLCASSRDRGDYGYTFGSGTRLTVV.

The chain recombines TRBV19 with TRBJ2-2, with a tentative D call TRBD1 (6 bases). This CDR3 region has 14 residues. From germline, CDR1 is LNHDA and CDR2 SQIVND (reference sequence). Trimming left V 4 bases short and J 8 bases short, with 14 bases between. CDR3 sequence reads: CASSRGQGSGELFF. The CDR3, as DNA: TGTGCCAGTAGTAGGGGGCAGGGTTCAGGGGAGCTGTTTTTT.

The rearrangement links TRBV27 to TRBJ1-4; possible D gene TRBD1, 5 bases. This CDR3 contains 15 residues. Trimming pared 4 bases from V and 3 bases from J, leaving 12 bases between. Germline CDR1 reads MNHEY; CDR2 reads SMNVEV (reference sequence). Here the CDR3 DNA reads TGTGCCAGCAGTTCCCCAGGGTCGGCTAATGAAAAACTGTTTTTT. Translation gives CASSSPGSANEKLFF.

The chain has TRBV5-1 and TRBJ2-1; D not certain. The CDR3 extends over 15 amino acids. Germline V gene data show CDR1 as SGHRS and CDR2 as YFSETQ. V shed 1 base and J shed 3 bases, with 11 bases lying between them. Here the CDR3 DNA reads TGCGCCAGCAGCTTGCCGGTTCTAGGCTACAATGAGCAGTTCTTC. Translating it yields CASSLPVLGYNEQFF.

J is TRBJ2-1 and V is TRBV7-8; TRBD2 agrees at 7 bases. Germline V gene sequence: CDR1 SGHVS, CDR2 FQNEAQ. This CDR3 is built from 16 residues. Unmatched junction bases numbered 7, after V lost 1 base and J lost 4 bases. CDR3 sequence reads: CASSLVRGGVYNEQFF. Written as DNA, the CDR3 is TGTGCCAGCAGCTTAGTCCGTGGGGGGGTTTACAATGAGCAGTTCTTC. The full variable domain, rest sourced from reference TRBV7-8 and TRBJ2-1, is GAGVSQSPRYKVAKRGQDVALRCDPISGHVSLFWYQQALGQGPEFLTYFQNEAQLDKSGLPSDRFFAERPEGSVSTLKIQRTQQEDSAVYLCASSLVRGGVYNEQFFGPGTRLTVL.